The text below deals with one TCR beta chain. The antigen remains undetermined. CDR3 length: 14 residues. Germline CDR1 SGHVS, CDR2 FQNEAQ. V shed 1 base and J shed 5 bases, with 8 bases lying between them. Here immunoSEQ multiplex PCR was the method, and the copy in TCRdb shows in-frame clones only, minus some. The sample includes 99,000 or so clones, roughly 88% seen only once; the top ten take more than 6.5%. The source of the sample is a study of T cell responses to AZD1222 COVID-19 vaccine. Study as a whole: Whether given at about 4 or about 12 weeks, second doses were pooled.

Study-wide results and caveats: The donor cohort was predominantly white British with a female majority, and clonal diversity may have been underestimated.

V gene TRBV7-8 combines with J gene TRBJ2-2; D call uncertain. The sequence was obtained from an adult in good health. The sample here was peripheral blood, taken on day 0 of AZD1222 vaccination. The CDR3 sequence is CASSLEYGTGELFF. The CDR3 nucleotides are TGTGCCAGCAGCTTAGAGTACGGTACCGGGGAGCTGTTTTTT.